This T cell receptor beta chain was sequenced for a study of blood T cell repertoires in COVID-19. This table comes from immunoSEQ multiplex PCR, and its TCRdb copy is limited to in-frame clones, with some not included. The profile shows more than 300,000 clones, around 91% of them singletons. Trimming stripped 2 bases from V and 4 bases from J, with 9 bases between. This CDR3 is 14 amino acids long. Germline-derived CDR1 and CDR2 are MNHEY and SVGAGI. Sequencing input: peripheral blood. This sequence originates from a woman under 30 who had recovered from COVID-19. The rearrangement links TRBV6-5 to TRBJ2-1; D possibly corresponds to TRBD1 (5 bases). CDR3: CASSYGALYNEQFF. The CDR3, as DNA: TGTGCCAGCAGTTACGGGGCTTTGTACAATGAGCAGTTCTTC.